Here is one T cell receptor (beta chain) with its context. The data belong to a study of blood T cell repertoires in COVID-19. Repertoires were generated with immunoSEQ multiplex PCR, while TCRdb's copy carries only in-frame clones and drops some. This table holds about 160,000 clones, about 80% found once. Trimming pared 1 base from V and 6 bases from J, leaving 10 bases between. Germline V gene lookup returns CDR1 LGHDT and CDR2 YNNKEL (reference sequence). The CDR3 loop spans 13 amino acids. This receptor was taken from a woman aged 60 to 75 who had recovered from COVID-19. The rearrangement uses TRBV3-1 (or the pseudogene TRBV3-2) and TRBJ2-7; D perhaps matches TRBD2 (5 bases). The source material was PBMCs or T cells enriched from blood (not recorded which). In DNA form, the CDR3 reads TGTGCCAGCAGCCAAGTGCGGGTAGGCGAGCAGTACTTC. Residues: CASSQVRVGEQYF.